This is a list of T cell receptor beta chains from one sample in a study of blood T cell repertoires in COVID-19. The repertoire was sequenced with immunoSEQ multiplex PCR; TCRdb's copy has only in-frame clones and lacks some. The top ten clones hold 15% to 20% of a sample with tens of thousands of clones, approximately 84% of them seen once. Sequenced material: peripheral blood. These receptors were obtained from a woman aged 55-70 years with acute or convalescent COVID-19. CDR3s include the opening cysteine and the closing phenylalanine or tryptophan. The D gene is left open where the match is weak. A clone size is listed for some rows: how often the clone was seen (once, few, many), or a class if it is expanded.

NA	14	NA	TRBV7-2	TRBJ2-7	CASSLGTLTYEQYF	TGTGCCAGCAGCTTAGGGACTCTCACCTACGAGCAGTACTTC
NA	15	TRBD1	TRBV5-6	TRBJ1-1	CASSLVGQGVTEAFF	TGTGCCAGCAGCTTGGTCGGACAGGGGGTCACTGAAGCTTTCTTT
few	12	NA	TRBV29-1	TRBJ1-3	CSAQGYGNTIYF	TGCAGCGCTCAGGGCTATGGAAACACCATATATTTT
NA	18	TRBD2	TRBV5-1	TRBJ2-1	CASSFANYSGGAYNEQFF	TGCGCCAGCAGCTTTGCTAACTATAGCGGGGGGGCCTACAATGAGCAGTTCTTC
once	15	TRBD1	TRBV5-1	TRBJ1-1	CASRQTGVTNTEAFF	TGCGCCAGCAGACAAACAGGGGTGACGAACACTGAAGCTTTCTTT
NA	15	NA	TRBV7-2	TRBJ2-2	CASSPAISNTGELFF	TGTGCCAGCAGCCCCGCGATTTCGAACACCGGGGAGCTGTTTTTT
NA	15	NA	TRBV3-1/TRBV3-2	TRBJ1-2	CASSQGINRAHGYTF	TGTGCCAGCAGCCAAGGAATTAACAGGGCCCACGGCTACACCTTC
NA	14	NA	TRBV18	TRBJ1-6	CASSLTGSNSPLHF	TGTGCCAGCTCACTAACAGGGTCTAATTCACCCCTCCACTTT
NA	15	NA	TRBV11-2	TRBJ1-4	CASSFTRSYKEKLFF	TGTGCCAGCAGCTTTACCCGGAGCTACAAAGAAAAACTGTTTTTT
NA	15	TRBD1	TRBV5-4	TRBJ1-2	CATQDLTGGVYGYTF	TGTGCCACCCAAGATTTGACAGGGGGGGTCTATGGCTACACCTTC
NA	13	NA	TRBV6-1	TRBJ2-7	CASSDQGGYEQYF	TGTGCCAGCAGTGACCAGGGAGGTTACGAGCAGTACTTC
few	16	NA	TRBV5-1	TRBJ1-3	CASSPGGAGGRTAIYF	TGCGCCAGCAGCCCGGGAGGGGCTGGCGGCCGAACGGCCATATATTTT
NA	17	TRBD2	TRBV14	TRBJ2-3	CASSQGKGLAMTDTQYF	TGTGCCAGCAGCCAAGGGAAGGGACTAGCCATGACGGATACGCAGTATTTT
NA	16	TRBD1	TRBV5-5	TRBJ1-6	CASSQTGDRQNSPLHF	TGTGCCAGCAGCCAGACAGGGGACAGGCAAAATTCACCCCTCCACTTT
NA	15	NA	TRBV5-1	TRBJ2-2	CASSPVAANTGELFF	TGCGCCAGCAGCCCGGTAGCGGCGAACACCGGGGAGCTGTTTTTT
NA	18	TRBD1	TRBV2	TRBJ1-6	CASTMNRGMSSYNSPLHF	TGTGCCAGCACTATGAACAGGGGAATGAGCTCCTATAATTCACCCCTCCACTTT
NA	12	NA	TRBV10-3	TRBJ1-2	CAISEGGNGYTF	TGTGCCATCAGTGAGGGGGGGAACGGCTACACCTTC
few	20	TRBD2	TRBV2	TRBJ2-3	CASSEAVLAGGPASTDTQYF	TGTGCCAGCAGTGAAGCAGTATTAGCGGGGGGGCCGGCGAGCACAGATACGCAGTATTTT
NA	11	NA	TRBV6-6	TRBJ2-1	CASSHTHEQFF	TGTGCCAGCAGCCACACCCATGAGCAGTTCTTC
NA	15	TRBD2	TRBV10-2	TRBJ2-7	CASAGDSPAGDEQYF	TGCGCCAGTGCCGGGGACTCGCCGGCGGGGGACGAGCAGTACTTC
NA	16	NA	TRBV7-8	TRBJ2-6	CASSLAGTTGANVLTF	TGTGCCAGCAGCTTGGCCGGGACAACTGGGGCCAACGTCCTGACTTTC
NA	11	TRBD1	TRBV29-1	TRBJ1-2	CSDDRGVGYTF	TGCAGCGACGACAGGGGGGTAGGCTACACCTTC
NA	14	TRBD1	TRBV30	TRBJ1-2	CAWGKTGAIYGYTF	TGTGCCTGGGGCAAAACAGGGGCAATCTATGGCTACACCTTC
once	16	TRBD2	TRBV10-1	TRBJ2-1	CASKEIISGGSDEQFF	TGCGCCAGCAAGGAAATAATTAGCGGGGGTTCCGATGAGCAGTTCTTC
NA	13	NA	TRBV10-2	TRBJ1-1	CASRPRLFTEAFF	TGCGCCAGCAGACCTCGGTTGTTCACTGAAGCTTTCTTT
NA	13	NA	TRBV5-6	TRBJ1-5	CASSFRSNQPQHF	TGTGCCAGCAGCTTTCGTAGCAATCAGCCCCAGCATTTT
NA	16	NA	TRBV6-5	TRBJ2-3	CASSYDSAYSTDTQYF	TGTGCCAGCAGTTACGATAGCGCATACAGCACAGATACGCAGTATTTT
NA	16	NA	TRBV4-1	TRBJ2-7	CASSQAGLALPYEQYF	TGCGCCAGCAGCCAAGCTGGGCTAGCGCTCCCTTACGAGCAGTACTTC
NA	14	NA	TRBV14	TRBJ2-2	CASRRDFYTGELFF	TGTGCCAGCAGACGGGACTTCTACACCGGGGAGCTGTTTTTT
NA	16	TRBD2	TRBV7-8	TRBJ2-2	CASSLTSGGAFGELFF	TGTGCCAGCAGCCTAACTAGCGGGGGGGCTTTTGGGGAGCTGTTTTTT
few	13	NA	TRBV27	TRBJ1-1	CASSSTYSTEAFF	TGTGCCAGCAGTTCCACCTACAGCACTGAAGCTTTCTTT
NA	16	NA	TRBV7-2	TRBJ1-2	CASSPRTATKTHGYTF	TGTGCCAGCAGCCCCCGGACAGCTACGAAAACACATGGCTACACCTTC
NA	20	NA	TRBV30	TRBJ1-4	CAWSEVSLRGPGGSNEKLFF	TGTGCCTGGAGTGAAGTCTCCCTGCGGGGTCCGGGCGGGAGTAATGAAAAACTGTTTTTT
NA	18	NA	TRBV11-2	TRBJ1-5	CASSLGRGREIGNQPQHF	TGTGCCAGCAGCTTGGGGAGGGGGAGGGAGATCGGCAATCAGCCCCAGCATTTT
once	17	NA	TRBV6-6	TRBJ1-6	CASSPQWGQSYNSPLHF	TGTGCCAGCAGTCCTCAATGGGGGCAGTCCTATAATTCACCCCTCCACTTT
NA	16	NA	TRBV3-1/TRBV3-2	TRBJ1-5	CASSQGHNEGNQPQHF	TGTGCCAGCAGCCAAGGGCACAACGAGGGCAATCAGCCCCAGCATTTT
NA	13	NA	TRBV25-1	TRBJ1-1	CASSGGGRTEAFF	TGTGCCAGCAGTGGAGGTGGGAGAACTGAAGCTTTCTTT
NA	14	TRBD1	TRBV3-1/TRBV3-2	TRBJ2-1	CASSPRGGGNEQFF	TGTGCCAGCAGCCCAAGAGGGGGCGGGAATGAGCAGTTCTTC
NA	15	NA	TRBV11-2	TRBJ2-2	CASSPRVRDAGELFF	TGTGCCAGCAGCCCGAGGGTGCGGGACGCCGGGGAGCTGTTTTTT
NA	13	TRBD1	TRBV6-6	TRBJ2-7	CASSVQGAHEQYF	TGTGCCAGCAGTGTACAGGGGGCCCACGAGCAGTACTTC
NA	14	TRBD1	TRBV30	TRBJ1-2	CAWSMGQGNYGYTF	TGTGCCTGGTCAATGGGACAGGGTAACTATGGCTACACCTTC
NA	17	NA	TRBV18	TRBJ2-7	CASSPSVGRAVFGEQYF	TGTGCCAGCTCACCATCTGTGGGCAGGGCGGTCTTCGGCGAGCAGTACTTC
NA	10	NA	TRBV20-1	TRBJ2-3	CSASRDTQYF	TGCAGTGCTAGCCGGGATACGCAGTATTTT
NA	13	NA	TRBV12-3/TRBV12-4	TRBJ1-1	CASSFTTYTEAFF	TGTGCCAGCAGTTTTACAACCTACACTGAAGCTTTCTTT
NA	14	TRBD1	TRBV15	TRBJ1-2	CATSREGQERGYTF	TGTGCCACCAGCAGGGAAGGACAGGAGCGGGGCTACACCTTC
NA	15	NA	TRBV21-1	TRBJ1-3	CASSKDDRGPHTIYF	TGTGCCAGCAGCAAAGACGACAGGGGGCCACACACCATATATTTT
NA	16	TRBD1	TRBV2	TRBJ1-3	CASSRDRGRTRNTIYF	TGTGCCAGCAGCCGGGACAGGGGGCGAACGAGAAACACCATATATTTT
NA	13	NA	TRBV28	TRBJ1-2	CASRRRSSYGYTF	TGTGCCAGCAGGCGACGGAGCTCCTATGGCTACACCTTC
NA	18	TRBD2	TRBV7-2	TRBJ2-3	CASSLTFSGGGSTDTQYF	TGTGCCAGCAGCTTAACTTTCAGCGGGGGGGGTAGCACAGATACGCAGTATTTT